Relative to its sample, the clone carrying this T cell receptor beta chain is medium-sized (0.01 to 0.1%). TCRdb reprocessed the PCR reads with MiXCR, giving one entry per CDR3 protein. The sample lists roughly 93,000 distinct CDR3 sequences, under 55% occurring once. The sample originates from a study of CDR3 diversity in severe acne. The CDR3 is 17 residues long. Germline values: CDR1 SEHNR, CDR2 FQNEAQ (reference sequence). The V segment lost 4 bases and the J segment 7 bases; nucleotides outside the gene matches: 10. The specimen was blood. The source is a male donor with severe acne vulgaris. V is TRBV7-9 and J is TRBJ2-1, with 13 nucleotides matching TRBD2. CDR3 protein: CASSSPALAGGRNEQFF. The CDR3 DNA follows: TGTGCCAGCAGCTCCCCGGCACTAGCGGGAGGGAGAAATGAGCAGTTCTTC. The full variable domain, in which reference TRBV7-9 and TRBJ2-1 provide the parts outside the CDR3, is DTGVSQNPRHKITKRGQNVTFRCDPISEHNRLYWYRQTLGQGPEFLTYFQNEAQLEKSRLLSDRFSAERPKGSFSTLEIQRTEQGDSAMYLCASSSPALAGGRNEQFFGPGTRLTVL.